Listed below are T cell receptor beta chains from one sample, sequenced in a study of neurological immune-mediated disorders. TCRdb re-called the 5' RACE reads with MiXCR, one entry per CDR3 protein. The data hold under 60,000 distinct CDR3 sequences, with 9% to 12% observed a single time. Sequenced: PBMCs. The receptors here all came from a woman in her thirties or forties with HTLV-1-associated myelopathy (HAM/TSP). The CDR3 runs from the conserved cysteine through the conserved F or W. The D gene is left open where the match is weak. Expanded clones are given a class, and other clones once, few, many or no size at all.

j_call: TRBJ1-2
clone_size: many
v_call: TRBV29-1
d_call: TRBD1
cdr3_aa: CSVKQGNYGYTF
cdr3_nt: TGCAGCGTAAAACAGGGGAACTATGGCTACACCTTC

j_call: TRBJ2-3
clone_size: many
v_call: TRBV20-1
d_call: TRBD2
cdr3_aa: CSARGADSGGPDTQYF
cdr3_nt: TGCAGTGCTAGGGGGGCTGATAGCGGGGGCCCAGATACGCAGTATTTT

j_call: TRBJ2-7
clone_size: many
v_call: TRBV2
d_call: -
cdr3_aa: CASSEVRAYEQYF
cdr3_nt: TGTGCCAGCAGTGAAGTCCGGGCTTACGAGCAGTACTTC

j_call: TRBJ2-7
clone_size: many
v_call: TRBV3-1
d_call: -
cdr3_aa: CASSQFPSRRLNEQYF
cdr3_nt: TGTGCCAGCAGCCAATTCCCCTCGAGGAGGTTAAACGAGCAGTACTTC

j_call: TRBJ2-3
clone_size: -
v_call: TRBV7-6
d_call: -
cdr3_aa: CASSLGGNTDTQYF
cdr3_nt: TGTGCCAGCAGCTTAGGCGGGAATACAGATACGCAGTATTTT

j_call: TRBJ2-1
clone_size: many
v_call: TRBV7-2
d_call: TRBD2
cdr3_aa: CASSLSVAAGAYNEQFF
cdr3_nt: TGTGCCAGCAGCTTAAGTGTGGCAGCGGGGGCCTACAATGAGCAGTTCTTC

j_call: TRBJ1-2
clone_size: many
v_call: TRBV5-1
d_call: -
cdr3_aa: CASSYPSPNYGYTF
cdr3_nt: TGCGCCAGCAGCTACCCGAGCCCTAACTATGGCTACACCTTC

j_call: TRBJ1-5
clone_size: many
v_call: TRBV15
d_call: -
cdr3_aa: CATSRDDQPQHF
cdr3_nt: TGTGCCACCAGCAGAGATGATCAGCCCCAGCATTTT

j_call: TRBJ2-3
clone_size: many
v_call: TRBV4-1
d_call: -
cdr3_aa: CASSQENYGTDTQYF
cdr3_nt: TGCGCCAGCAGCCAAGAAAACTACGGCACAGATACGCAGTATTTT

j_call: TRBJ1-6
clone_size: many
v_call: TRBV3-1
d_call: -
cdr3_aa: CASSLSLLYNSPLHF
cdr3_nt: TGTGCCAGCAGTTTGAGCCTCCTCTATAATTCACCCCTCCACTTT

j_call: TRBJ2-7
clone_size: many
v_call: TRBV20-1
d_call: TRBD2
cdr3_aa: CSARDSGGEIEQYF
cdr3_nt: TGCAGTGCTAGAGATTCGGGGGGGGAGATAGAGCAGTACTTC

j_call: TRBJ2-5
clone_size: -
v_call: TRBV29-1
d_call: -
cdr3_aa: CSVEGTLEETQYF
cdr3_nt: TGCAGCGTTGAAGGGACACTAGAAGAGACCCAGTACTTC

j_call: TRBJ2-5
clone_size: many
v_call: TRBV10-3
d_call: -
cdr3_aa: CAISEPPFLQYF
cdr3_nt: TGTGCCATCAGTGAGCCCCCTTTTCTCCAGTACTTC

j_call: TRBJ2-2
clone_size: -
v_call: TRBV18
d_call: -
cdr3_aa: CASSPDSGTGELFF
cdr3_nt: TGTGCCAGCTCACCAGACAGTGGCACCGGGGAGCTGTTTTTT

j_call: TRBJ2-6
clone_size: many
v_call: TRBV12-3/TRBV12-4
d_call: -
cdr3_aa: CASSFGRPSGANVLTF
cdr3_nt: TGTGCCAGCAGTTTCGGCCGGCCCTCTGGGGCCAACGTCCTGACTTTC

j_call: TRBJ2-7
clone_size: many
v_call: TRBV4-1
d_call: TRBD2
cdr3_aa: CASSPGLVSYEQYF
cdr3_nt: TGCGCCAGCAGCCCCGGACTAGTTTCCTACGAGCAGTACTTC

j_call: TRBJ1-2
clone_size: many
v_call: TRBV10-2
d_call: TRBD1
cdr3_aa: CASSGGTGGIGYTF
cdr3_nt: TGCGCCAGCAGTGGCGGGACAGGGGGCATTGGCTACACCTTC

j_call: TRBJ2-5
clone_size: many
v_call: TRBV6-5
d_call: TRBD2
cdr3_aa: CASSSWTSSQETQYF
cdr3_nt: TGTGCCAGCAGCTCCTGGACTAGCAGTCAAGAGACCCAGTACTTC

j_call: TRBJ1-2
clone_size: many
v_call: TRBV7-9
d_call: -
cdr3_aa: CASSLGAGWDYGYTF
cdr3_nt: TGTGCCAGCAGCTTAGGGGCTGGCTGGGACTATGGCTACACCTTC

j_call: TRBJ2-1
clone_size: many
v_call: TRBV6-2/TRBV6-3
d_call: -
cdr3_aa: CASTTGIIGQFF
cdr3_nt: TGTGCCAGCACTACCGGTATTATAGGGCAGTTCTTC

j_call: TRBJ1-6
clone_size: many
v_call: TRBV4-1
d_call: TRBD1
cdr3_aa: CASSQEGQGDGSPLHF
cdr3_nt: TGCGCCAGCAGCCAAGAGGGACAGGGGGATGGGTCACCCCTCCACTTT

j_call: TRBJ2-1
clone_size: many
v_call: TRBV12-3/TRBV12-4
d_call: TRBD2
cdr3_aa: CASSLVRRGLAAPSSYNEQFF
cdr3_nt: TGTGCCAGCAGTTTAGTCCGGAGGGGACTAGCGGCCCCCTCCTCCTACAATGAGCAGTTCTTC

j_call: TRBJ1-1
clone_size: many
v_call: TRBV20-1
d_call: -
cdr3_aa: CSAATAPNTEAFF
cdr3_nt: TGCAGTGCCGCGACAGCCCCGAACACTGAAGCTTTCTTT

j_call: TRBJ2-7
clone_size: many
v_call: TRBV4-2
d_call: -
cdr3_aa: CASSQVWDSSYEQYF
cdr3_nt: TGTGCCAGCAGCCAAGTGTGGGACTCCTCCTACGAGCAGTACTTC

j_call: TRBJ1-3
clone_size: many
v_call: TRBV29-1
d_call: -
cdr3_aa: CSVDEGAGNTIYF
cdr3_nt: TGCAGCGTTGACGAGGGGGCTGGAAACACCATATATTTT

j_call: TRBJ1-1
clone_size: many
v_call: TRBV7-2
d_call: -
cdr3_aa: CASSPRFNTEAFF
cdr3_nt: TGTGCCAGCAGCCCCCGTTTCAACACTGAAGCTTTCTTT

j_call: TRBJ2-2
clone_size: many
v_call: TRBV9
d_call: -
cdr3_aa: CASSVNSGQMNTGELFF
cdr3_nt: TGTGCCAGCAGCGTAAATTCCGGACAGATGAACACCGGGGAGCTGTTTTTT

j_call: TRBJ1-4
clone_size: many
v_call: TRBV7-2
d_call: TRBD1
cdr3_aa: CASSHRTGLDEKLFF
cdr3_nt: TGTGCCAGCAGCCATCGGACAGGCTTGGATGAAAAACTTTTTTTT

j_call: TRBJ1-2
clone_size: many
v_call: TRBV6-6
d_call: -
cdr3_aa: CASSSYNYGYTF
cdr3_nt: TGTGCCAGCAGTTCCTATAACTATGGCTACACCTTC

j_call: TRBJ1-2
clone_size: many
v_call: TRBV5-1
d_call: -
cdr3_aa: CASSWRGRNGYTF
cdr3_nt: TGCGCCAGCAGCTGGAGGGGTCGGAATGGCTACACCTTC

j_call: TRBJ1-6
clone_size: many
v_call: TRBV6-5
d_call: TRBD1
cdr3_aa: CASSWTGYNSPLHF
cdr3_nt: TGTGCCAGCAGTTGGACAGGGTATAATTCACCCCTCCACTTT

j_call: TRBJ2-2
clone_size: many
v_call: TRBV4-3
d_call: -
cdr3_aa: CASSQDTSRAGTGELFF
cdr3_nt: TGCGCCAGCAGCCAAGATACATCCAGGGCGGGAACCGGGGAGCTGTTTTTT

j_call: TRBJ1-6
clone_size: many
v_call: TRBV3-1
d_call: -
cdr3_aa: CASSQGGFDSPLHF
cdr3_nt: TGTGCCAGCAGCCAAGGAGGGTTCGATTCACCCCTCCACTTT

j_call: TRBJ1-2
clone_size: many
v_call: TRBV20-1
d_call: -
cdr3_aa: CSARVQEYGYTF
cdr3_nt: TGCAGTGCTAGAGTACAGGAATATGGCTACACCTTC

j_call: TRBJ2-6
clone_size: many
v_call: TRBV5-1
d_call: -
cdr3_aa: CASGGAASGANVLTF
cdr3_nt: TGCGCCAGCGGAGGGGCGGCCTCTGGGGCCAACGTCCTGACTTTC

j_call: TRBJ2-5
clone_size: many
v_call: TRBV20-1
d_call: -
cdr3_aa: CSARVGRETQYF
cdr3_nt: TGCAGTGCTAGAGTCGGCCGAGAGACCCAGTACTTC

j_call: TRBJ1-1
clone_size: -
v_call: TRBV11-3
d_call: -
cdr3_aa: CASSLVRENTEAFF
cdr3_nt: TGTGCCAGCAGCTTAGTCAGGGAGAACACTGAAGCTTTCTTT

j_call: TRBJ2-1
clone_size: -
v_call: TRBV4-3
d_call: TRBD2
cdr3_aa: CASLAGTSIIDEQFF
cdr3_nt: TGCGCCAGCCTCGCCGGGACTAGCATTATCGATGAGCAGTTCTTC

j_call: TRBJ2-2
clone_size: many
v_call: TRBV14
d_call: -
cdr3_aa: CASSQELTGELFF
cdr3_nt: TGTGCCAGCAGCCAAGAACTGACCGGCGAGCTGTTTTTT

j_call: TRBJ2-6
clone_size: many
v_call: TRBV5-1
d_call: -
cdr3_aa: CASSLDAGANVLTF
cdr3_nt: TGCGCCAGCAGCTTAGATGCTGGGGCCAACGTCCTGACTTTC

j_call: TRBJ2-5
clone_size: many
v_call: TRBV12-3/TRBV12-4
d_call: TRBD2
cdr3_aa: CASSFFISGKTQYF
cdr3_nt: TGTGCCAGCAGTTTTTTTATCAGCGGGAAGACCCAGTACTTC

j_call: TRBJ2-1
clone_size: many
v_call: TRBV4-1
d_call: TRBD2
cdr3_aa: CASSQPLAKPGNEQFF
cdr3_nt: TGCGCCAGCAGCCAGCCACTAGCGAAGCCGGGTAATGAGCAGTTCTTC

j_call: TRBJ1-4
clone_size: -
v_call: TRBV18
d_call: TRBD1
cdr3_aa: CASSPNRGEKLFF
cdr3_nt: TGTGCCAGCTCACCAAACAGGGGAGAAAAACTGTTTTTT

j_call: TRBJ1-4
clone_size: many
v_call: TRBV7-2
d_call: -
cdr3_aa: CASSQSGVPNEKLFF
cdr3_nt: TGTGCCAGCAGCCAATCAGGGGTCCCTAATGAAAAACTGTTTTTT

j_call: TRBJ1-3
clone_size: many
v_call: TRBV14
d_call: -
cdr3_aa: CASSRGSGEVGNTIYF
cdr3_nt: TGTGCCAGCAGCCGGGGGTCAGGGGAGGTTGGAAACACCATATATTTT

j_call: TRBJ2-3
clone_size: many
v_call: TRBV18
d_call: -
cdr3_aa: CASSPGVTDTQYF
cdr3_nt: TGTGCCAGCTCACCGGGCGTGACAGATACGCAGTATTTT

j_call: TRBJ2-1
clone_size: -
v_call: TRBV5-1
d_call: TRBD2
cdr3_aa: CASRPGLAEYNEQFF
cdr3_nt: TGCGCCAGCAGACCAGGACTAGCGGAGTACAATGAGCAGTTCTTC

j_call: TRBJ2-1
clone_size: many
v_call: TRBV5-6
d_call: TRBD2
cdr3_aa: CASSSLRSGGAYNEQFF
cdr3_nt: TGTGCCAGCAGCTCCTTACGTAGCGGGGGGGCCTACAATGAGCAGTTCTTC

j_call: TRBJ1-1
clone_size: many
v_call: TRBV6-6
d_call: -
cdr3_aa: CASSYSAQPEYEAFF
cdr3_nt: TGTGCCAGCAGTTACTCTGCGCAGCCGGAGTATGAAGCTTTCTTT

j_call: TRBJ1-4
clone_size: many
v_call: TRBV5-6
d_call: -
cdr3_aa: CASSFIATNEKLFF
cdr3_nt: TGTGCCAGCAGCTTCATTGCAACTAATGAAAAACTGTTTTTT

j_call: TRBJ1-1
clone_size: many
v_call: TRBV10-3
d_call: -
cdr3_aa: CAISVARGDTEAFF
cdr3_nt: TGTGCCATCAGTGTGGCCCGAGGGGACACTGAAGCTTTCTTT

j_call: TRBJ2-3
clone_size: many
v_call: TRBV10-3
d_call: -
cdr3_aa: CAISDPRTDTQYF
cdr3_nt: TGTGCCATCAGCGACCCTCGCACAGATACGCAGTATTTT

j_call: TRBJ2-1
clone_size: many
v_call: TRBV5-6
d_call: -
cdr3_aa: CASSGRMGVGNEQFF
cdr3_nt: TGTGCCAGCAGCGGACGCATGGGGGTTGGCAATGAGCAGTTCTTC

j_call: TRBJ2-7
clone_size: many
v_call: TRBV12-3/TRBV12-4
d_call: TRBD1
cdr3_aa: CASSLKDRQKQYF
cdr3_nt: TGTGCCAGCAGTTTAAAGGACAGGCAAAAGCAGTACTTC

j_call: TRBJ2-7
clone_size: many
v_call: TRBV14
d_call: -
cdr3_aa: CASSQRPGTKEQYF
cdr3_nt: TGTGCCAGCAGTCAACGACCCGGGACAAAAGAGCAGTACTTC

j_call: TRBJ2-7
clone_size: many
v_call: TRBV2
d_call: -
cdr3_aa: CASSEDSPYEQYF
cdr3_nt: TGTGCCAGCAGTGAAGACAGCCCCTACGAGCAGTACTTC

j_call: TRBJ1-2
clone_size: many
v_call: TRBV20-1
d_call: -
cdr3_aa: CSAAQGGVYTF
cdr3_nt: TGCAGTGCGGCGCAAGGGGGGGTATACACCTTC

j_call: TRBJ2-3
clone_size: many
v_call: TRBV20-1
d_call: -
cdr3_aa: CSASPSGNPTRDTQYF
cdr3_nt: TGCAGTGCTAGCCCCAGTGGGAACCCCACGCGGGATACGCAGTATTTT

j_call: TRBJ2-3
clone_size: few
v_call: TRBV2
d_call: TRBD2
cdr3_aa: CASSGAGGLGDTQYF
cdr3_nt: TGTGCCAGCAGTGGGGCGGGGGGGCTGGGAGATACGCAGTATTTT

j_call: TRBJ2-7
clone_size: -
v_call: TRBV6-2/TRBV6-3
d_call: TRBD2
cdr3_aa: CTSSSGTSGLGEQYF
cdr3_nt: TGTACCAGCAGTTCCGGGACTAGCGGTTTGGGGGAGCAGTACTTC